This T cell receptor (beta chain) was profiled in a study of shared clonotypes between healthy human individuals (dated by TCRdb to about 2020). Regarding the complete study: The cohort included a few men and a couple of women between 18 and 49 years of age. To estimate repertoire size and how much clonotypes are shared between individuals, the study performed deep sequencing of blood TCR repertoires from a few healthy adults. Per donor, three plates each were used for CD4 naive and CD4 memory, two for CD8 naive, and one for CD8 memory. Leukapheresis yielded between about 0.85 and 9 billion PBMCs per donor. Different laboratories and diverse techniques were used to prepare libraries and sequence TCR repertoires, to increase sequencing depth and limit assay-specific biases. The research as a whole found: The genetic and exposure-history diversity represented was limited by the small number of donors. Estimated clonotype richness was generally larger for naive than for memory subsets. Sampling was limited to blood, and TCR repertoires in tissue likely differ from TCR repertoires in blood. Clonotypes shared by all four sorted-subset donors showed higher generation probabilities than non-shared clonotypes. Incomplete sequencing was indicated by rarefaction of sorted-subset datasets, despite the large sequencing depth. Pairwise subsampling indicated that sequencing depth was expected to affect the degree of clonotype sharing among donors. Across several donors, roughly 5.4% of naive CD4, 3% to 3.5% of naive CD8, around 2.1% of memory CD4, and 0.4% of memory CD8 clonotypes were shared.

Healthy HIV-negative adults with no recently reported acute infections or vaccinations were included as donors. Every donor was a Caucasian adult living in Nashville, Tennessee, USA. Magnetic negative selection was used to enrich CD4+ T cells, after which naive cells were positively selected on CD45RA and the negative fraction became the memory subset. Blood was collected by leukapheresis, and PBMCs were isolated by Ficoll-Histopaque density gradient centrifugation and then cryopreserved in liquid nitrogen vapor phase. Analytical flow cytometry was used to check the purity and quantity of each magnetically sorted T cell population. Each sorted fraction had its genomic DNA isolated and then quantified by UV absorbance on a Nanodrop 2000c. Using the deep immunoSEQ assay, TCR CDR3 regions were amplified from genomic DNA by multiplex PCR. Extracted genomic DNA from each cell subset was distributed evenly across all wells of several immunoSEQ 96-well plates, and each plate was treated as a replicate. For sorted subsets, 200 to 250 ng of genomic DNA, equivalent to 30,000 or so T cell genomes, went into each replicate PCR. The purified libraries were quantified using a Qubit 3.0 fluorometer, sized with a Bioanalyzer 2100, and then quantified again using the KAPA Library Quantification kit. Every immunoSEQ 96-well plate was sequenced on a separate single-read 150-cycle Illumina NextSeq 550 flow cell. The study's own analysis went as follows. The immunoSEQ output contained only junctional sequences without quality scores, so filtering could not match that applied to full-length reads. To assign V/J genes and CDR3, sequences were annotated against IMGT germline references using PyIR, a Python wrapper for IgBLAST v1.9. Reads were filtered out if the reads had weak V/J assignments (E-value above 1e-6), no CDR3, stop codons, out-of-frame junctions, or ambiguous translated residues. V3J clonotypes were defined by identical inferred V gene, J gene, and CDR3 amino acid sequence. To compute the percentage overlap between repertoires, the number of shared unique clonotypes was divided by the size of the smaller repertoire. RTK rarefaction, the Chao1 estimator, and Recon v2.1 estimates of unobserved clonotypes were used to assess repertoire richness. Generation probabilities for all TCRbeta clonotypes obtained by the gDNA method from a few donors were computed using OLGA. This is the immuneACCESS table as TCRdb keeps it, with only in-frame sequences that have V and J called. A part of the clones is gone; compared with another copy, unresolved V genes explain less than half, and the rest is unexplained. V, J and clone size are taken as reported in that table, and D and trimming were inferred from the DNA itself. This sample gives 600,000 to 750,000 clones in total; around 72% of them show up just once. Clones ranked in the top ten supply less than 2% of the sample.

Concerning this clone itself: The antigen it binds to is not known. The input lacks base qualities; no much larger clone sits a single base away.

Including cysteine and phenylalanine, the CDR3 has 17 amino acids. The CDR3 DNA has 51 bases and is translated from base 1. Germline trimming amounts to 5 bases on V and 0 bases on J, with 10 as the count of junction bases outside the gene matches. CDR1 and CDR2, per the germline V gene, are MDHEN and SYDVKM. This sequence was found in a woman aged 25-40 years in good health. The sequence joins TRBV28 to TRBJ2-4, with TRBD1 matching 7 junction bases. The sequencing sample was made of memory CD4+ T cells sorted from blood. The sample's cell subset or site, from its label and the paper: CD45RA-negative fraction. The sequenced DNA: TGTGCCAGCAGTCAAACCGGACAGGCCCTAGCCAAAAACATTCAGTACTTC. It translates to CASSQTGQALAKNIQYF.